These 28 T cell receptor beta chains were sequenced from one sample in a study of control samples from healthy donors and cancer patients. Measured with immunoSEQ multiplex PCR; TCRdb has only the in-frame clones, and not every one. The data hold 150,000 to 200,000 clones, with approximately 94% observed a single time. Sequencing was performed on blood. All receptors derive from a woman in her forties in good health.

The CDR3 region is CASSSNTYEQYF. CDR3 nucleotide sequence: TGTGCCAGCAGTTCGAACACCTACGAGCAGTACTTC. The chain has TRBV6-5 and TRBJ2-7; D uncertain. The CDR3 runs 12 residues. With 4 bases removed from V and 2 bases from J, the gap between germline ends came to 6 bases. CDR1 and CDR2 (germline): MNHEY, SVGAGI.

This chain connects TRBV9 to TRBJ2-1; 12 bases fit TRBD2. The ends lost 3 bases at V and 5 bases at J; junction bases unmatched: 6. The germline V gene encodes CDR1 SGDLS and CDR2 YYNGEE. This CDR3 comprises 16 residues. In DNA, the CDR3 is TGTGCCAGCAGCGATCCTAGCGGGGGGGGCGACAATGAGCAGTTCTTC. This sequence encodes CASSDPSGGGDNEQFF.

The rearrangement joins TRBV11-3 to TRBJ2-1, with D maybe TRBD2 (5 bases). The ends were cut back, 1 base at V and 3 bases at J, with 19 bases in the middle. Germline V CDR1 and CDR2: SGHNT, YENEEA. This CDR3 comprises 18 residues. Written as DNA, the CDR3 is TGTGCCAGCAGCTTAGGGCAGGCGCGGGCGGACGGCTACAATGAGCAGTTCTTC. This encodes CASSLGQARADGYNEQFF.

CDR3 nucleotides: TGTGCCATATCAATCGACCGAGCTAACTATGGCTACACCTTC. Its translation is CAISIDRANYGYTF. This chain connects TRBV10-3 to TRBJ1-2, with unresolved D. The germline V gene has CDR1 ENHRY and CDR2 SYGVKD. V was trimmed by 9 bases and J by 0 bases, leaving 14 bases between them. CDR3 length: 14 amino acids.

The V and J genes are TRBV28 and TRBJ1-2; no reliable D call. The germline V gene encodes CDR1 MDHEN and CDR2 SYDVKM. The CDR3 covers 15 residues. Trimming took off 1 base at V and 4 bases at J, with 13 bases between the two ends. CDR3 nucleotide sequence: TGTGCCAGCAGTTTATCGGGTGGAGTGGGCTATGGCTACACCTTC. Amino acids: CASSLSGGVGYGYTF.

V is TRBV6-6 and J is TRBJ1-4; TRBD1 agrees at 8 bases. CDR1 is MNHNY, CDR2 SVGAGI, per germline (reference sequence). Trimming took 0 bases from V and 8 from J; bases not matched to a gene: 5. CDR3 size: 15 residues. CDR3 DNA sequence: TGTGCCAGCAGTTACTCCGACAGGGGTGGGGAAAAACTGTTTTTT. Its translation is CASSYSDRGGEKLFF.

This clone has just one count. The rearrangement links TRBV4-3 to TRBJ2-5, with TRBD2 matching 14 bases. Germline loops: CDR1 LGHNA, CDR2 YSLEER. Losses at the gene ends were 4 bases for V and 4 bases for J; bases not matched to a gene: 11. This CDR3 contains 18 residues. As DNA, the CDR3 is TGCGCCAGCAGCCCGGGACTAGCGGGAGTAGATGTAGGAGAGACCCAGTACTTC. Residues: CASSPGLAGVDVGETQYF.

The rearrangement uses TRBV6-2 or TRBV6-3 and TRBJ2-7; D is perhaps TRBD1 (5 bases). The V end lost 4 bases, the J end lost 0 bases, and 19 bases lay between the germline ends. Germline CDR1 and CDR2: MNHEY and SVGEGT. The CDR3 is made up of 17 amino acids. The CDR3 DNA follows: TGTGCCAGCAGTTCCCGGACAAGAACCTCCGTCTCCTACGAGCAGTACTTC. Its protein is CASSSRTRTSVSYEQYF.

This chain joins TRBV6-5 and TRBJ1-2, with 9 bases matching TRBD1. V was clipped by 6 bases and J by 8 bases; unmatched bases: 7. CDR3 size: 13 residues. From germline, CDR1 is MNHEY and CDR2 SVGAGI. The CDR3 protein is CASSRTGAAGYTF. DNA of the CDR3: TGTGCCAGCAGCCGGACAGGGGCAGCCGGCTACACCTTC.

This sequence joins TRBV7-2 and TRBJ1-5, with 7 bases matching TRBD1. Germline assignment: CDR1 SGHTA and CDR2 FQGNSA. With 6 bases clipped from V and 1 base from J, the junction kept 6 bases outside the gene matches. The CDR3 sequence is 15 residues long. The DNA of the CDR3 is TGTGCCAGCAGTATACGGGGACAGAGCAATCAGCCCCAGCATTTT. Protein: CASSIRGQSNQPQHF.

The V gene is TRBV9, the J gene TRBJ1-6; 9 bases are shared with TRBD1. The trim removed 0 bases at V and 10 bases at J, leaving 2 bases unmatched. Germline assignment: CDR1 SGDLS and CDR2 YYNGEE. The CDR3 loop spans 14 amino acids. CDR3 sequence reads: CASSVVGQGSPLHF. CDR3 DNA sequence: TGTGCCAGCAGCGTAGTCGGACAGGGGTCACCCCTCCACTTT. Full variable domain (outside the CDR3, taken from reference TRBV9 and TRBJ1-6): DSGVTQTPKHLITATGQRVTLRCSPRSGDLSVYWYQQSLDQGLQFLIQYYNGEERAKGNILERFSAQQFPDLHSELNLSSLELGDSALYFCASSVVGQGSPLHFGNGTRLTVT.

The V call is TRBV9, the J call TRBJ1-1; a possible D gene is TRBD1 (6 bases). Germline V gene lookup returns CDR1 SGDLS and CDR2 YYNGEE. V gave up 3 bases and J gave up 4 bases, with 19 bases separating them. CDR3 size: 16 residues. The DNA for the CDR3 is TGTGCCAGCAGCGCAAGACTGGCGGACAGTCCCACTGAAGCTTTCTTT. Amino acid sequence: CASSARLADSPTEAFF.

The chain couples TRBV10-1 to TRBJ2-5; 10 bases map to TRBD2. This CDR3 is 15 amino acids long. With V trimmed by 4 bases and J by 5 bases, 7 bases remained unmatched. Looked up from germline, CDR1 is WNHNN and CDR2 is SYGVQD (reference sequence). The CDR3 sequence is CASSVSSGSGETQYF. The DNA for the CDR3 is TGCGCCAGCAGTGTTTCTAGCGGGAGCGGGGAGACCCAGTACTTC.

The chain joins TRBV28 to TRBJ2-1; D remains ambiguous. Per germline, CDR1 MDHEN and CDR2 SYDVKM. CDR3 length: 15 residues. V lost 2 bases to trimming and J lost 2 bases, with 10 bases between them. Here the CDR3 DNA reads TGTGCCAGCAGTTTAGAGGCGGCTCCCTACAATGAGCAGTTCTTC. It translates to CASSLEAAPYNEQFF.

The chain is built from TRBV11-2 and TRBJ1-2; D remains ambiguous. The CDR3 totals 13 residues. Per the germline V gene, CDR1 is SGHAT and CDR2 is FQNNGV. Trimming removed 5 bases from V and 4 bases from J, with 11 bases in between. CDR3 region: CASSREAPYGYTF. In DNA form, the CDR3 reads TGTGCCAGCAGCCGAGAAGCTCCCTATGGCTACACCTTC.

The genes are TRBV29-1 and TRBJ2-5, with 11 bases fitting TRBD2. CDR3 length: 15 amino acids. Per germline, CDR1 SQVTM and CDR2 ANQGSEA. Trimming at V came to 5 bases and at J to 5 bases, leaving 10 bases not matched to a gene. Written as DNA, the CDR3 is TGCAGCGTTACGACCGGGACTAGCGGTAGGGAGACCCAGTACTTC. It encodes CSVTTGTSGRETQYF.

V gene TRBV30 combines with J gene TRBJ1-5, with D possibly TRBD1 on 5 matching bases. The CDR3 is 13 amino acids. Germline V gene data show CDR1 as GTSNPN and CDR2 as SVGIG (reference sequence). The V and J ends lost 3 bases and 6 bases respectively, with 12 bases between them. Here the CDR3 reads CAWRGPGGQPQHF. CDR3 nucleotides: TGTGCCTGGAGAGGTCCCGGGGGTCAGCCCCAGCATTTT.

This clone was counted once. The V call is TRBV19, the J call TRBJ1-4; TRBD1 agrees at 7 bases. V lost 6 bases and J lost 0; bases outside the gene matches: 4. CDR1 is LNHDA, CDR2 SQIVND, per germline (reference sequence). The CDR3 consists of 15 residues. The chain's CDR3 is CASSQTGTTNEKLFF. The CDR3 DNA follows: TGTGCCAGTAGCCAGACAGGGACAACTAATGAAAAACTGTTTTTT. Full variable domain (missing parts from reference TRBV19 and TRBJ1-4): DGGITQSPKYLFRKEGQNVTLSCEQNLNHDAMYWYRQDPGQGLRLIYYSQIVNDFQKGDIAEGYSVSREKKESFPLTVTSAQKNPTAFYLCASSQTGTTNEKLFFGSGTQLSVL.

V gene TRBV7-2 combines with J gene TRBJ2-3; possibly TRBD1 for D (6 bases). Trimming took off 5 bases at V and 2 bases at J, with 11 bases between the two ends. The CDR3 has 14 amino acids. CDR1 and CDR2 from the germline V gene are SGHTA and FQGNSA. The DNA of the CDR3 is TGTGCCAGCAGCCCGGACAGAACCACAGATACGCAGTATTTT. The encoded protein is CASSPDRTTDTQYF.

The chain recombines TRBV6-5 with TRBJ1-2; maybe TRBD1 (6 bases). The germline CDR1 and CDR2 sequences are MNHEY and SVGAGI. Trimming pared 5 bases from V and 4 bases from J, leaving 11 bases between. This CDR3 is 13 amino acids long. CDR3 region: CASSQQGSYGYTF. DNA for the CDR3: TGTGCCAGCAGTCAACAGGGCTCCTATGGCTACACCTTC.

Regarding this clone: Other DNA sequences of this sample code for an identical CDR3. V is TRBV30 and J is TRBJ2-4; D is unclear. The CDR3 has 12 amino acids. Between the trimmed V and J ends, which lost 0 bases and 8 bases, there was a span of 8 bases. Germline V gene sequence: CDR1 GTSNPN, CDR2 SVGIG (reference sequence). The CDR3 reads CAWSVLGDIQYF. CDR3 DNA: TGTGCCTGGAGTGTTCTTGGGGACATTCAGTACTTC.

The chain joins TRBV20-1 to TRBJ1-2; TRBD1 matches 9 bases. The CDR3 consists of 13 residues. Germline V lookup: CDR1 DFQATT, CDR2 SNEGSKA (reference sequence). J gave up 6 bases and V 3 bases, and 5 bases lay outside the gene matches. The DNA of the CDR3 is TGCAGTGCTAGTGGGGACAGGGCAGATGGCTACACCTTC. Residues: CSASGDRADGYTF.

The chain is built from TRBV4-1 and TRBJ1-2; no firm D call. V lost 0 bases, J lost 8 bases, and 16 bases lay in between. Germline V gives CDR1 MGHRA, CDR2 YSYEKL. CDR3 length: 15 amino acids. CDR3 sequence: CASSQDNSTPRGYTF. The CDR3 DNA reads TGCGCCAGCAGCCAAGATAACAGTACTCCCAGGGGCTACACCTTC.

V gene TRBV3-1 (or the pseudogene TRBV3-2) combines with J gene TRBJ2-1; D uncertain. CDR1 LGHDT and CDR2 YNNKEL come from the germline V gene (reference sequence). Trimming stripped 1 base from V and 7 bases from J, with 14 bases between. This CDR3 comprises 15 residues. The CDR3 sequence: CASSQVVGTWNEQFF. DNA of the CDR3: TGTGCCAGCAGCCAAGTGGTGGGAACGTGGAATGAGCAGTTCTTC.

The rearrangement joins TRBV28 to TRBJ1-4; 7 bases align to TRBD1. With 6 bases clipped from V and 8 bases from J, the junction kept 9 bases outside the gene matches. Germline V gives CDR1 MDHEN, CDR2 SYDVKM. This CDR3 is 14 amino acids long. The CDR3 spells CASSLRQGGEKLFF. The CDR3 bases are TGTGCCAGCAGCCTTAGACAGGGAGGGGAAAAACTGTTTTTT.

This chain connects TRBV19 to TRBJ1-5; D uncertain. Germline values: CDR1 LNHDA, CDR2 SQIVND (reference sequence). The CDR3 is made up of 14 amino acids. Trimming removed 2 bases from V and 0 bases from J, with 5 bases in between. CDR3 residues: CASSIFISNQPQHF. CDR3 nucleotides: TGTGCCAGTAGTATATTCATTAGCAATCAGCCCCAGCATTTT. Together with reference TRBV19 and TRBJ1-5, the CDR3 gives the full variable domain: DGGITQSPKYLFRKEGQNVTLSCEQNLNHDAMYWYRQDPGQGLRLIYYSQIVNDFQKGDIAEGYSVSREKKESFPLTVTSAQKNPTAFYLCASSIFISNQPQHFGDGTRLSIL.

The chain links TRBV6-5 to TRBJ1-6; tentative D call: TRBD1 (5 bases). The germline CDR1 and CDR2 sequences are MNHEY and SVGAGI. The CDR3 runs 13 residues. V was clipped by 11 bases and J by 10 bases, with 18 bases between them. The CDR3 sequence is CAAKLGVGSPLHF. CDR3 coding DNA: TGTGCCGCTAAGTTGGGGGTAGGGTCACCCCTCCACTTT.

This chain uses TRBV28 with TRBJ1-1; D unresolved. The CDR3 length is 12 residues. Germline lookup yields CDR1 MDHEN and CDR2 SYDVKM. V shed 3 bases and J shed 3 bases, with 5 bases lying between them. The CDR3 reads CASSLRYTEAFF. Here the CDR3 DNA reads TGTGCCAGCAGTTTGCGTTACACTGAAGCTTTCTTT.